This T cell receptor beta chain is from a study of blood T cell repertoires in COVID-19 (TCRdb year 2020). For the wider study: The collaborator samples originated in the United States, Italy and Spain and spanned the acute and convalescent phases of COVID-19. The material from the prospective study consisted of cDNA or gDNA derived from T cells, B-cell-depleted T cells, or PBMCs. The dataset comprised deeply sampled blood TCRbeta repertoires from subjects exposed to, actively infected with, or recovered from COVID-19. The repertoires were released in a freely available public database meant as a resource for research on the immune response to SARS-CoV-2. The samples were drawn from the first 160 participants of the ongoing ImmuneRACE study and from under 1,500 subjects provided by 6 global collaborators. Sample metadata almost always included a de-identified subject ID, COVID-19 status, age in years and sex. Where available, HLA class I and class II types were taken from metadata supplied by the sample provider and were not determined by assay-based typing.

Each collaborating institution followed its own protocols to collect whole blood in K2EDTA tubes. Collaborator samples were shipped for TCRbeta analysis as frozen whole blood, isolated PBMCs, or DNA extracted from either sample type. TCRbeta CDR3 regions were amplified from genomic DNA by means of the immunoSEQ Assay, a bias-controlled multiplex PCR. Regarding the original processing steps: Within the assay, amplification of reference gene primers was used to estimate how many nucleated cells each sample contained. To quantify the absolute abundance of each unique TCRbeta CDR3 rearrangement, sequence reads were collapsed and filtered. Productive Simpson clonality was computed per sample as the square root of Simpson's diversity index over productive rearrangements. TCRdb stores this immuneACCESS table with in-frame sequences only. Part of the clones is absent; in the studies checked, under half of the shortfall reflects unresolved V genes, and no reason is known for the rest. V, J and clone size reflect that table, while D and trimming were determined from the DNA. The sample includes under 200,000 clones, with around three quarters observed a single time. In total, the top ten clones hold about 7% of the sample.

This clone came up once. Its antigen target is currently unknown. No base quality information exists; no much larger clone differs at one position. General conclusions and limits of the study: The quantity of clinical and demographic metadata differed by source and by participant and was supplied without curation.

From V the trimming removes 5 bases and from J it removes 6 bases, while the gene matches leave 5 bases of the junction unaccounted for. The CDR3 goes from the cysteine to the phenylalanine over 15 residues. Only CDR3 DNA is held: 45 bases, read in frame from base 1. As encoded in the germline V gene, CDR1 is SGHTA while CDR2 is FQGTGA. Here the chain combines TRBV7-3 and TRBJ2-1; TRBD2 fits 12 bases in the junction. The sequence came from a man between 65 and 85 years old with active or convalescent COVID-19. The specimen sequenced was peripheral blood. The CDR3 region: CASSRGLAGRNEQFF. The DNA sequence follows: TGTGCCAGCAGCCGAGGACTAGCGGGACGCAATGAGCAGTTCTTC.